This T cell receptor beta chain was sequenced for a study of shared T cell receptors in the human thymus. This CDR3 comprises 16 residues. V gave up 4 bases and J gave up 2 bases, with 18 bases separating them. The germline V gene encodes CDR1 SGHTS and CDR2 YDEGEE. The method was immunoSEQ multiplex PCR; TCRdb's version includes in-frame clones alone and lacks a portion of them. The sample has some 640,000 clones; around 87% are singletons. In addition, the sample was reused for a study of human thymus T cells. Turning to that study: Corrective heart surgery yielded the resections from which the thymus tissue came. Thymic and blood repertoires appeared to show biased V and J gene usage.

The TCR was taken from a boy under two years old with a congenital heart defect. The chain recombines TRBV5-8 with TRBJ1-2; no firm D call. Material: thymocytes. The CDR3 here is CASSIKPGSSNYGYTF. CDR3 DNA sequence: TGTGCCAGCAGCATAAAACCCGGGAGCTCCAACTATGGCTACACCTTC.